The 6 T cell receptor beta chains below were found in one sample sequenced in a study of Graves' ophthalmopathy and Graves' hyperthyroidism. Beta-chain TCR CDR3 regions were amplified from RNA transcripts. An opening RT-PCR round employed HTBI primers and preceded a second-round multiplex PCR. TCRdb re-called the multiplex PCR reads through MiXCR, storing one row per CDR3 protein. The sample consists of hundreds of thousands of distinct CDR3 sequences, 14% of them appearing once. Input material: blood. These receptors all stem from a woman aged 25-40 years with Graves' ophthalmopathy.

This clonotype was detected many times. The CDR3 nucleotides are TGTGCCAGCAGTTGGACTAGCCGAACCTACGAGCAGTACTTC. It yields the protein CASSWTSRTYEQYF. The rearrangement links TRBV2 to TRBJ2-7; 8 bases agree with TRBD2. V shed 5 bases, J shed 2 bases, and the junction held 5 bases outside the gene matches. The germline V gene has CDR1 SNHLY and CDR2 FYNNEI. The CDR3 is made up of 14 amino acids.

This clonotype was picked up many times. The CDR3 sequence is CASSDGGQLYEQYF. The CDR3 DNA sequence: TGCGCCAGCAGCGACGGGGGACAGCTCTACGAGCAGTACTTC. The rearrangement links TRBV5-1 to TRBJ2-7; D possibly corresponds to TRBD1 (7 bases). Germline V gene lookup returns CDR1 SGHRS and CDR2 YFSETQ. This CDR3 has 14 residues. V was trimmed by 4 bases and J by 3 bases, leaving 14 bases between them.

Ten or more counts support this clonotype. This rearrangement joins TRBV6-1 to TRBJ2-7; D is unresolved. Germline V gene lookup returns CDR1 MNHNS and CDR2 SASEGT. Trimming removed 8 bases at V and 6 bases at J, with 11 bases between. This CDR3 spans 11 amino acids. The CDR3 bases are TGTGCCAGCGCCCAAGCCGGCGAGCAGTACTTC. It codes for CASAQAGEQYF.

This clonotype was detected many times. The V and J genes are TRBV28 and TRBJ2-5; D is perhaps TRBD1 or TRBD2 (5 bases each). Germline loops: CDR1 MDHEN, CDR2 SYDVKM. This CDR3 comprises 18 residues. The ends were cut back, 4 bases at V and 5 bases at J, with 26 bases in the middle. CDR3 sequence: CASSSIRGPLFGGETQYF. In DNA form, the CDR3 reads TGTGCCAGCAGTTCCATTCGGGGCCCCCTTTTTGGAGGCGAGACCCAGTACTTC.

This clonotype was seen a handful of times. This chain links TRBV2 with TRBJ2-7; 12 bases agree with TRBD1. The germline V gene has CDR1 SNHLY and CDR2 FYNNEI. Losses at the gene ends were 10 bases for V and 3 bases for J; bases not matched to a gene: 13. CDR3 length equals 16 residues. The CDR3 region has the DNA TGTGCCACTGCGGGGATGGGACAGGGGGCACACTACGAGCAGTACTTC. It encodes CATAGMGQGAHYEQYF.

Ten or more counts support this clonotype. The chain combines TRBV6-1 with TRBJ2-2; tentatively, D is TRBD2 (6 bases). V was trimmed by 7 bases and J by 6 bases, leaving 12 bases between them. Germline V lookup: CDR1 MNHNS, CDR2 SASEGT. CDR3 length: 13 amino acids. DNA for the CDR3: TGTGCCAGCACCGTATCGGGGGCCGGGGAGCTGTTTTTT. This encodes CASTVSGAGELFF.